The rows below give T cell receptor beta chains drawn from one sample of a study of blood T cell repertoires in COVID-19. Repertoires were generated with immunoSEQ multiplex PCR, while TCRdb's copy carries only in-frame clones and drops some. The data hold about 220,000 clones, with less than 85% observed a single time. The specimen was peripheral blood. The receptors were gathered from a woman between 65 and 79 years old with acute or convalescent COVID-19. CDR3s include the opening cysteine and the closing phenylalanine or tryptophan. The D gene is left open where the match is weak. For some rows the clone size is stated as once, few or many, or as a class when expanded; others skip it.

clone_size	v_call	j_call	d_call	cdr3_aa	cdr3_nt
.	TRBV7-3	TRBJ2-6	.	CASSLRTESGANVLTF	TGTGCCAGCAGCTTACGGACAGAGAGTGGGGCCAACGTCCTGACTTTC
.	TRBV5-1	TRBJ1-3	.	CASSPDSPRVSGNTIYF	TGCGCCAGCAGCCCTGACAGCCCCCGTGTTTCTGGAAACACCATATATTTT
.	TRBV18	TRBJ2-1	.	CASSPDSNEQFF	TGTGCCAGCTCACCAGACAGCAATGAGCAGTTCTTC
.	TRBV4-3	TRBJ2-1	TRBD2	CASSQDLGPSGSYNEQFF	TGCGCCAGCAGCCAAGATCTGGGGCCTAGCGGGAGTTACAATGAGCAGTTCTTC
.	TRBV5-1	TRBJ2-7	.	CASSPEGQGSYEQYF	TGCGCCAGCTCCCCGGAGGGGCAAGGCTCCTACGAGCAGTACTTC
few	TRBV28	TRBJ1-2	TRBD1	CASSRGLGYTF	TGTGCCAGCAGTAGGGGGCTGGGCTACACCTTC
.	TRBV7-2	TRBJ2-1	.	CASSRSGQTRAEQFF	TGTGCCAGCAGCCGTAGCGGACAAACGAGGGCTGAGCAGTTCTTC
.	TRBV24-1	TRBJ2-6	.	CATSDPGISGANVLTF	TGTGCCACCAGTGATCCAGGGATCTCTGGGGCCAACGTCCTGACTTTC
.	TRBV5-1	TRBJ2-1	.	CASSFGSLGGNEQFF	TGCGCCAGCAGCTTCGGGTCCCTAGGAGGCAATGAGCAGTTCTTC
.	TRBV4-2	TRBJ1-5	.	CASSPTGGWDQPQHF	TGTGCCAGCAGCCCGACGGGGGGATGGGATCAGCCCCAGCATTTT
few	TRBV6-2/TRBV6-3	TRBJ2-6	TRBD1	CASSWGTGYSGANVLTF	TGTGCCAGCAGTTGGGGGACAGGTTACTCTGGGGCCAACGTCCTGACTTTC
few	TRBV7-6	TRBJ2-1	TRBD2	CASSSGGLVADEQFF	TGTGCCAGCAGCTCCGGAGGACTAGTGGCCGATGAGCAGTTCTTC
.	TRBV5-1	TRBJ2-2	TRBD2	CASSLEAGGFVSGELFF	TGCGCCAGCAGCTTAGAAGCGGGGGGTTTTGTATCCGGGGAGCTGTTTTTT
.	TRBV6-5	TRBJ2-1	TRBD1	CASSSGTVYNEQFF	TGTGCCAGCAGCTCCGGGACAGTCTACAATGAGCAGTTCTTC
.	TRBV7-3	TRBJ2-1	TRBD1	CASSRQGGDEQFF	TGTGCCAGCAGCCGACAGGGTGGCGATGAGCAGTTCTTC
.	TRBV2	TRBJ2-1	TRBD2	CASSTSGGNNEQFF	TGTGCCAGCAGTACTAGCGGGGGCAACAATGAGCAGTTCTTC
once	TRBV4-1	TRBJ1-1	.	CASSQDGQGMAEAFF	TGCGCCAGCAGCCAAGACGGGCAGGGGATGGCTGAAGCTTTCTTT
.	TRBV5-5	TRBJ2-3	.	CASSLEWVRDTQYF	TGTGCCAGCAGCTTGGAATGGGTGAGGGATACGCAGTATTTT